These T cell receptor beta chains were read from a single sample in a study of blood T cells in healthy people across ages. One entry per CDR3 protein results from TCRdb running MiXCR on the 5' RACE reads. The table includes 1.5 million to 2 million distinct CDR3 sequences, more than 35% detected once. Sequencing input: blood. The source of these receptors is a human donor in good health. The CDR3 runs from the conserved cysteine through the conserved F or W. D genes are given only for firm matches. Clone size is not always given. Where it is, it says once, few, many or a class for expanded clones.

>TRBJ2-3|-|TRBV12-3/TRBV12-4|-
CASSFLERVLDTQYF
TGTGCCAGCAGTTTTCTCGAGAGAGTGTTAGATACGCAGTATTTT
>TRBJ2-5|-|TRBV7-6|-
CASSLGAQGTGQETQYF
TGTGCCAGCAGCTTGGGAGCTCAGGGGACGGGGCAAGAGACCCAGTACTTC
>TRBJ1-2|-|TRBV7-2|-
CASSSIPVNYGYTF
TGTGCCAGCAGCTCAATACCGGTTAACTATGGCTACACCTTC
>TRBJ2-7|-|TRBV6-5|few
CASSSSWQSSYEQYF
TGTGCCAGCAGTTCGTCGTGGCAGTCCTCCTACGAGCAGTACTTC
>TRBJ2-1|-|TRBV2|-
CATRGGLVYHEQFF
TGTGCCACTAGGGGGGGACTCGTCTACCATGAGCAGTTCTTC
>TRBJ2-7|TRBD2|TRBV20-1|-
CSAVGLAASSYEQYF
TGCAGTGCTGTGGGACTAGCGGCGAGCTCCTACGAGCAGTACTTC
>TRBJ2-1|TRBD1|TRBV4-3|many
CASSQAPTGGFNEQFF
TGCGCCAGCAGCCAAGCCCCCACAGGGGGCTTCAATGAGCAGTTCTTC
>TRBJ2-7|-|TRBV6-2/TRBV6-3|few
CASSTPLAEQYF
TGTGCCAGCAGTACGCCCCTTGCCGAGCAGTACTTC
>TRBJ1-1|-|TRBV3-1|-
CASRDDSQAFF
TGTGCCAGCAGGGACGACAGCCAAGCTTTCTTT
>TRBJ1-5|-|TRBV12-3/TRBV12-4|-
CASSSSGEPQHF
TGTGCCAGCAGTTCATCAGGAGAGCCCCAGCATTTT
>TRBJ2-3|TRBD2|TRBV7-9|few
CASSLDGVAGTLSTDTQYF
TGTGCCAGCAGCTTAGACGGGGTAGCGGGGACATTAAGCACAGATACGCAGTATTTT
>TRBJ1-2|TRBD1|TRBV12-3/TRBV12-4|-
CASNRDRSYHGYTF
TGTGCCAGCAACCGGGACAGGAGCTACCATGGCTACACCTTC
>TRBJ2-3|-|TRBV4-2|few
CASSQDLGGVGKDTQYF
TGTGCCAGCAGCCAAGATTTGGGCGGCGTAGGTAAAGATACGCAGTATTTT
>TRBJ2-7|-|TRBV7-2|few
CASSLLPWGGRYEQYF
TGTGCCAGCAGCCTCCTCCCATGGGGGGGGCGGTACGAGCAGTACTTC
>TRBJ2-1|TRBD1|TRBV24-1|-
CATGSSTGNDNDEQFF
TGTGCCACCGGATCTTCGACAGGGAACGATAATGACGAGCAGTTCTTC
>TRBJ1-4|-|TRBV20-1|-
CSARSTVSNEKLFF
TGCAGTGCTAGATCGACCGTGTCTAATGAAAAACTGTTTTTT
>TRBJ1-1|-|TRBV4-2|once
CASSQDWQGGTEAFF
TGTGCCAGCAGCCAAGATTGGCAGGGTGGGACTGAAGCTTTCTTT
>TRBJ1-5|-|TRBV9|few
CASSVDATQPQHF
TGTGCCAGCAGCGTAGACGCAACCCAGCCCCAGCATTTT
>TRBJ1-1|-|TRBV29-1|-
CSVGCDRLNTEAFF
TGCAGCGTTGGATGCGACCGATTGAACACTGAAGCTTTCTTT
>TRBJ1-4|-|TRBV20-1|-
CSARAGVGKLFF
TGCAGTGCTAGGGCAGGGGTCGGAAAACTGTTTTTT
>TRBJ1-1|-|TRBV29-1|-
CSVHLGGTEAFF
TGCAGCGTTCACCTAGGTGGCACTGAAGCTTTCTTT
>TRBJ1-1|-|TRBV6-5|few
CASIGDSGEAFF
TGTGCCAGCATCGGGGACTCAGGAGAAGCTTTCTTT
>TRBJ2-1|-|TRBV12-3/TRBV12-4|many
CASSLGIYNEQFF
TGTGCCAGCAGCTTGGGGATATACAATGAGCAGTTCTTC
>TRBJ1-1|-|TRBV4-1|-
CASSQEGNRVGTEAFF
TGCGCCAGCAGCCAAGAAGGAAACAGGGTGGGCACTGAAGCTTTCTTT
>TRBJ1-1|-|TRBV4-3|once
CASSQRGSEAFF
TGCGCCAGCAGCCAAAGGGGCTCTGAAGCTTTCTTT
>TRBJ2-3|-|TRBV20-1|-
CSASLGAGLTDTQYF
TGCAGTGCTAGCTTGGGGGCGGGGCTCACAGATACGCAGTATTTT
>TRBJ2-4|-|TRBV7-9|-
CASSLTLTDLAKNIQYF
TGTGCCAGCAGCTTGACCTTGACAGACCTAGCCAAAAACATTCAGTACTTC
>TRBJ2-3|-|TRBV2|few
CASSGVDPSRSDTQYF
TGTGCCAGCAGTGGTGTGGACCCCTCAAGGTCAGATACGCAGTATTTT
>TRBJ1-4|-|TRBV5-1|few
CASSFGTINEKLFF
TGCGCCAGCAGCTTCGGTACGATTAATGAAAAACTGTTTTTT
>TRBJ2-5|TRBD1|TRBV5-1|few
CASSLGDRRVEQETQYF
TGCGCCAGCAGCTTGGGGGACAGACGGGTCGAGCAAGAGACCCAGTACTTC
>TRBJ2-1|TRBD1|TRBV20-1|few
CSALGTGIYNEQFF
TGCAGTGCCTTGGGGACAGGGATTTACAATGAGCAGTTCTTC
>TRBJ1-2|-|TRBV7-2|-
CASSLETGSNYGYTF
TGTGCCAGCAGCTTAGAGACCGGTTCTAACTATGGCTACACCTTC
>TRBJ2-7|TRBD2|TRBV11-2|-
CASSDARGRGGEQYF
TGTGCCAGCAGCGACGCGCGGGGGAGAGGTGGCGAGCAGTACTTC
>TRBJ1-2|-|TRBV28|few
CASSLSARVYGYTF
TGTGCCAGCAGTTTATCCGCCAGGGTGTATGGCTACACCTTC
>TRBJ2-1|TRBD2|TRBV7-2|few
CASSLLAGGTLYNEQFF
TGTGCCAGCAGCTTACTAGCGGGGGGCACCTTATACAATGAGCAGTTCTTC
>TRBJ1-2|-|TRBV5-8|few
CASSFVLCTF
TGTGCCAGCAGCTTCGTCCTTTGCACCTTC
>TRBJ2-1|-|TRBV6-5|few
CASSSGPREFF
TGTGCCAGCAGTTCCGGCCCTAGGGAGTTCTTC
>TRBJ2-4|TRBD2|TRBV5-1|-
CASSGGLAEDQYF
TGCGCCAGCAGCGGAGGACTAGCGGAGGATCAGTACTTC
>TRBJ2-5|TRBD2|TRBV20-1|-
CSARDSGGTWETQYF
TGCAGTGCTAGAGATAGCGGGGGGACGTGGGAGACCCAGTACTTC
>TRBJ2-5|TRBD2|TRBV11-2|few
CASSSYGLAGQETQYF
TGTGCCAGCAGTTCTTACGGACTAGCGGGTCAAGAGACCCAGTACTTC
>TRBJ2-3|-|TRBV6-6|few
CASSYGPITDTQYF
TGTGCCAGCAGTTACGGACCAATCACAGATACGCAGTATTTT
>TRBJ1-5|-|TRBV19|-
CASSIEGKLFYSNQPQHF
TGTGCCAGTAGTATAGAAGGGAAGCTCTTCTATAGCAATCAGCCCCAGCATTTT
>TRBJ1-5|TRBD1|TRBV7-2|-
CASSSNLRDRGLVGNQPQHF
TGTGCCAGCAGCTCCAATTTACGGGACAGGGGGTTGGTTGGCAATCAGCCCCAGCATTTT
>TRBJ2-3|-|TRBV7-9|few
CASSFLYTDTQYF
TGTGCCAGCAGCTTCCTTTACACAGATACGCAGTATTTT
>TRBJ2-1|-|TRBV7-9|-
CASSRLYAYNEQFF
TGTGCCAGCAGCCGGTTGTACGCCTACAATGAGCAGTTCTTC
>TRBJ2-1|-|TRBV20-1|-
CSAREPQGGGYNEQFF
TGCAGTGCTAGAGAACCCCAGGGGGGAGGTTACAATGAGCAGTTCTTC
>TRBJ2-6|-|TRBV12-5|-
CTSAPSGANVLTF
TGTACTAGTGCACCTTCTGGGGCCAACGTCCTGACTTTC
>TRBJ2-3|-|TRBV3-1|-
CASSLGLYTRYF
TGTGCCAGCAGCCTCGGACTGTATACGCGGTATTTT
>TRBJ1-5|-|TRBV2|-
CASSEGSDYQPQHF
TGTGCCAGCAGTGAAGGGTCGGACTATCAGCCCCAGCATTTT
>TRBJ1-1|-|TRBV7-9|-
CASSLTSDSEGWWYTEAFF
TGTGCCAGCAGCTTAACCTCCGATAGCGAGGGGTGGTGGTACACTGAAGCTTTCTTT
>TRBJ2-7|TRBD1|TRBV25-1|few
CASSEFFRDRGRYEQYF
TGTGCCAGCAGTGAATTCTTTCGGGACAGGGGGCGTTACGAGCAGTACTTC
>TRBJ1-1|-|TRBV7-9|-
CASSLGEGDSAFF
TGTGCCAGCAGCTTAGGGGAGGGGGACTCAGCTTTCTTT
>TRBJ1-2|-|TRBV15|few
CATSRDGDSDYGYTF
TGTGCCACCAGCAGAGATGGGGACTCCGACTATGGCTACACCTTC
>TRBJ2-7|-|TRBV2|many
CASSPRLGEYEQYF
TGTGCCAGCAGTCCCCGCTTGGGAGAATACGAGCAGTACTTC
>TRBJ2-7|-|TRBV29-1|many
CSVEDRHRNYEQYF
TGCAGCGTTGAAGATCGGCACCGTAACTACGAGCAGTACTTC
>TRBJ1-1|-|TRBV29-1|many
CSVAANTEAFF
TGCAGCGTTGCAGCGAACACTGAAGCTTTCTTT
>TRBJ2-3|TRBD2|TRBV9|-
CASSARTSGAGTQYF
TGTGCCAGCAGCGCCCGGACTAGCGGGGCCGGCACGCAGTATTTT
>TRBJ1-5|TRBD1|TRBV7-9|-
CASSYNRGEGNQPQHF
TGTGCCAGCAGCTATAACAGGGGGGAGGGCAATCAGCCCCAGCATTTT
>TRBJ1-6|TRBD1|TRBV20-1|-
CSAANRGGNSPLHF
TGCAGTGCCGCAAACAGGGGAGGTAATTCACCCCTCCACTTT